The source of this T cell receptor beta chain is a study of T cells after yellow fever vaccination. Study at large: The fractions with low cell numbers were processed using SMART-Seq v4 Ultra Low Input. Study results and caveats: Reappearance after the booster was seen for most primary-vaccination clones, at 95% to 98% CD4 and around 90% CD8. CD4 and CD8 compartments shared a small share of clonotypes, likely from convergent recombination.

This clonotype occurred many times. Its antigen is not known. Generation of TCR cDNA used 5'RACE template switching (which added a universal primer site and UMIs). TCRdb passed the 5' RACE reads through MiXCR, listing each CDR3 protein once. The data show some 250,000 distinct CDR3 sequences, 3.6% seen once. V shed 0 bases and J shed 2 bases, with 9 bases lying between them. CDR3 size: 15 residues. Per germline, CDR1 SGHRS and CDR2 YFSETQ. This sequence originates from a man between 18 and 29 years old who received the YFV17D yellow fever vaccine. The chain has TRBV5-1 and TRBJ1-5, with D perhaps matching TRBD1 (5 bases). The sample consisted of PBMCs, taken 15 days after the yellow fever booster vaccination. The DNA of the CDR3 is TGCGCCAGCAGCTTGGACGGGGCCGGCAATCAGCCCCAGCATTTT. Amino acids: CASSLDGAGNQPQHF.